The 21 T cell receptor beta chains below all came from one sample that was sequenced in a study of T-cell memory formation after mild COVID-19 (dated by TCRdb to the early 2020s). Library prep was done by 5' RACE. Data came from an Illumina NovaSeq 6000. The public reads were reprocessed in TCRdb via fastp at Q25 and MiXCR, keeping in-frame beta chains. Under each unique CDR3 protein, matching rows form one entry showing the most common genes and DNA. The sample data list 300,000 to 350,000 distinct CDR3 sequences, and 10% to 15% of these were observed just once. The ten largest clones add up to around a fifth of the sample. Sequencing was carried out using PBMCs or a T cell subset sorted from them (not recorded which). These receptors came from a man younger than 35 who had mild COVID-19 (a few samples of this study predate the infection). The sample titles of this study are shuffled in the database, so cell type and time point are left out; the donor was told from shared clones.

This clonotype came up many times. The chain couples TRBV7-3 to TRBJ1-2; 9 nucleotides agree with TRBD1. Germline CDR1 reads SGHTA; CDR2 reads FQGTGA. Losses at the gene ends were 5 bases for V and 8 bases for J; bases not matched to a gene: 9. The length of the CDR3 is 14 residues. CDR3 in amino acids: CASSPGQGLAGYTF. In DNA, the CDR3 is TGTGCCAGCAGCCCTGGACAGGGGCTGGCAGGCTACACCTTC. The full variable domain, in which reference TRBV7-3 and TRBJ1-2 provide the parts outside the CDR3, is GAGVSQTPSNKVTEKGKYVELRCDPISGHTALYWYRQSLGQGPEFLIYFQGTGAADDSGLPNDRFFAVRPEGSVSTLKIQRTERGDSAVYLCASSPGQGLAGYTFGSGTRLTVV.

The chain combines TRBV7-6 with TRBJ2-7; D possibly matches TRBD1 or TRBD2 (5 bases each). Germline loops: CDR1 SGHVS, CDR2 FNYEAQ. The CDR3 is 18 amino acids. V was trimmed by 2 bases and J by 5 bases, leaving 25 bases between them. CDR3: CASSLSPPGPEWGHEQYF. The CDR3 bases are TGTGCCAGCAGCTTATCACCTCCGGGGCCAGAGTGGGGCCACGAGCAGTACTTC.

This clonotype was seen a handful of times. The rearrangement joins TRBV4-3 to TRBJ2-5; TRBD2 is a possible D gene (5 bases). V lost 5 bases and J lost 8, with 15 bases in between. Germline-derived CDR1 and CDR2 are LGHNA and YSLEER. This CDR3 spans 13 amino acids. CDR3 sequence reads: CASSTLVRETQYF. CDR3 DNA: TGCGCCAGCAGCACCCTAGTTCGGGAAACCCAGTACTTC.

This clonotype has only a few counts. The chain links TRBV7-9 to TRBJ2-1; TRBD1 or TRBD2 may be the D gene (5 bases each). CDR3 length: 16 residues. The V gene's germline CDR1 is SEHNR and CDR2 FQNEAQ (reference sequence). V lost 5 bases to trimming and J lost 9 bases, with 23 bases between them. The CDR3 nucleotides read TGTGCCAGCAGCCCTAGGGACCACTTTCCGAGGATTGAGCAGTTCTTC. It yields the protein CASSPRDHFPRIEQFF.

This clonotype was observed a handful of times. The chain recombines TRBV27 with TRBJ2-2, with unresolved D. The CDR3 consists of 14 residues. Deletions cut 7 bases from V and 0 bases from J, with 9 bases between. The germline gives CDR1 MNHEY, CDR2 SMNVEV (reference sequence). As DNA, the CDR3 is TGTGCCAGCACCCCGTACTCGAACACCGGGGAGCTGTTTTTT. Translation: CASTPYSNTGELFF.

This clonotype was seen a handful of times. The chain combines TRBV27 with TRBJ1-5, with D unresolved. Germline V lookup: CDR1 MNHEY, CDR2 SMNVEV (reference sequence). The CDR3 totals 14 residues. V lost 2 bases and J lost 1, with 6 bases in between. The CDR3 bases are TGTGCCAGCAGTTTAAGGTGGAGCAATCAGCCCCAGCATTTT. Its translation is CASSLRWSNQPQHF.

V usage is TRBV6-2 or TRBV6-3 and J usage is TRBJ2-7; weak D call: TRBD2 (6 bases). The CDR3 spans 15 residues. V was trimmed by 5 bases and J by 1 base, leaving 15 bases between them. CDR1 is MNHEY and CDR2 is SVGEGT in the germline V gene. CDR3 nucleotides: TGTGCCAGCAGTACCGCTGGTGGGGGGTCCTACGAGCAGTACTTC. Encoded protein: CASSTAGGGSYEQYF.

This chain uses TRBV6-2 or TRBV6-3 with TRBJ2-7; D tentatively fits TRBD1 or TRBD2 (5 bases each). The CDR3 is 14 amino acids. V was pared by 3 bases and J by 4 bases, with 13 bases between. Germline-derived CDR1 and CDR2 are MNHEY and SVGEGT. The CDR3 is CASSYRDDLYEQYF. The CDR3 DNA sequence: TGTGCCAGCAGTTATCGGGACGATTTATACGAGCAGTACTTC.

The genes are TRBV15 and TRBJ1-4, with D possibly TRBD1 on 6 matching bases. CDR3 size: 15 residues. The V gene lost 1 base and the J gene lost 7 bases, with 13 bases spanning the gap. CDR1 is LNHNV and CDR2 is YYDKDF in the germline V gene (reference sequence). The CDR3 region is CATSRVGGASEKLFF. The CDR3 region has the DNA TGTGCCACCAGCAGAGTCGGGGGGGCCAGTGAAAAACTGTTTTTT.

The genes are TRBV7-2 and TRBJ1-1; D unclear. The CDR3 runs to 13 residues. Germline CDR1 SGHTA, CDR2 FQGNSA. Trimming stripped 0 bases from V and 7 bases from J, with 9 bases between. CDR3 in amino acids: CASSLAYGYEAFF. CDR3 sequence (DNA): TGTGCCAGCAGCTTAGCGTACGGGTATGAAGCTTTCTTT.

This clonotype was detected a few times. The chain carries TRBV29-1 and TRBJ1-4, with 8 nucleotides matching TRBD1. Trimming took 5 bases from V and 7 from J; bases not matched to a gene: 6. The CDR3 sequence is 13 residues long. Germline CDR1 and CDR2: SQVTM and ANQGSEA. CDR3 in DNA: TGCAGCGTTCGGACAGGGTCGGGTGAAAAACTGTTTTTT. Protein sequence: CSVRTGSGEKLFF.

This clonotype appeared a few times. The chain couples TRBV4-3 to TRBJ2-2; D possibly corresponds to TRBD1 (5 bases). Trimming took 1 base from V and 1 from J, leaving 19 bases between them. The CDR3 runs 19 residues. Germline V gene lookup returns CDR1 LGHNA and CDR2 YSLEER. The CDR3 is CASSQGFPRANGNTGELFF. The CDR3 nucleotides are TGCGCCAGCAGCCAAGGGTTCCCCAGGGCGAACGGGAACACCGGGGAGCTGTTTTTT.

The rearrangement links TRBV23-1 to TRBJ2-5, with D hard to call. TRBV23-1 is reported as an ORF; its role is uncertain. V was cut by 4 bases and J by 6 bases, with 15 bases left in between. The CDR3 totals 14 residues. CDR3 nucleotides: TGCGCCAGCAGTCTAGGACCGGGCGAAAAGACCCAGTACTTC. It encodes CASSLGPGEKTQYF.

The chain joins TRBV5-1 to TRBJ1-1; perhaps TRBD1 as D (5 bases). CDR1 and CDR2 (germline): SGHRS, YFSETQ. The CDR3 sequence is 15 residues long. The V end lost 4 bases, the J end lost 2 bases, and 15 bases lay between the germline ends. The CDR3 reads CASSIGTAGNTEAFF. CDR3 in DNA: TGCGCCAGCAGCATCGGGACGGCGGGAAACACTGAAGCTTTCTTT.

This clonotype was found a few times. The chain uses TRBV4-2 and TRBJ2-5, with 11 bases matching TRBD2. The germline V gene has CDR1 LGHNA and CDR2 YNFKEQ. The CDR3 totals 17 residues. The ends lost 4 bases at V and 1 base at J; junction bases unmatched: 8. CDR3 sequence: CASSPSPLAGVQETQYF. CDR3 DNA sequence: TGTGCCAGCAGCCCAAGCCCACTAGCGGGGGTCCAAGAGACCCAGTACTTC.

This clonotype has only a few counts. V is TRBV7-8 and J is TRBJ2-1; D unclear. Germline values: CDR1 SGHVS, CDR2 FQNEAQ. The ends were cut back, 5 bases at V and 0 bases at J, with 14 bases in the middle. The CDR3 covers 16 residues. This chain's CDR3 is CASSGSRIGSYNEQFF. The CDR3 nucleotides are TGTGCCAGCAGCGGCTCACGGATCGGCTCCTACAATGAGCAGTTCTTC.

This clonotype was recorded a few times. The gene calls are TRBV20-1 and TRBJ2-5, with D possibly matching TRBD2 (6 bases). This CDR3 has 13 residues. The V end lost 6 bases, the J end lost 1 base, and 12 bases lay between the germline ends. Germline V gene data show CDR1 as DFQATT and CDR2 as SNEGSKA (reference sequence). CDR3 region: CSAMPGLQETQYF. CDR3 bases: TGCAGTGCCATGCCGGGACTCCAAGAGACCCAGTACTTC.

This clonotype was picked up many times. This chain joins TRBV6-2 or TRBV6-3 and TRBJ2-1, with D unresolved. V lost 5 bases and J 4 bases, leaving 12 bases between the germline ends. The CDR3 consists of 14 residues. The germline V gene has CDR1 MNHEY and CDR2 SVGEGT. The CDR3 here is CASSPQRDYNEQFF. In DNA, the CDR3 is TGTGCCAGCAGTCCCCAGAGAGATTACAATGAGCAGTTCTTC.

This rearrangement joins TRBV5-5 to TRBJ2-2; TRBD1 matches 8 bases. The length of the CDR3 is 15 residues. The germline V gene has CDR1 SGHKS and CDR2 YYEKEE (reference sequence). Germline trimming cut 4 bases from V and 4 bases from J; bases unmatched to any gene: 6. DNA of the CDR3: TGTGCCAGCAGCCATAGGACAGGGCCCACCGGGGAGCTGTTTTTT. Amino acids: CASSHRTGPTGELFF.

The rearrangement uses TRBV7-2 and TRBJ2-3, with 8 positions matching TRBD2. The CDR3 loop spans 14 amino acids. With 1 base clipped from V and 9 bases from J, the junction kept 6 bases outside the gene matches. CDR1 is SGHTA and CDR2 is FQGNSA in the germline V gene. The CDR3 loop is CASSLERGTTTQYF. CDR3 nucleotide sequence: TGTGCCAGCAGCTTAGAGCGGGGGACGACGACGCAGTATTTT.

V gene TRBV29-1 combines with J gene TRBJ1-1, with D unclear. The CDR3 runs to 14 residues. The V end was cut by 4 bases, the J end by 5 bases, with 17 bases between. Per the germline V gene, CDR1 is SQVTM and CDR2 is ANQGSEA. The CDR3 region is CSVVGIRSLTEAFF. The DNA for the CDR3 is TGCAGCGTTGTAGGAATACGGTCTTTAACTGAAGCTTTCTTT.